The clone carrying this T cell receptor (beta chain) was observed once. TCRdb's copy holds only in-frame clones and misses some; the assay was immunoSEQ multiplex PCR. Of roughly 560,000 clones in the sample, around 78% were seen once. The CDR3 covers 15 residues. Per the germline V gene, CDR1 is MNHEY and CDR2 is SMNVEV (reference sequence). V lost 2 bases and J 4 bases, leaving 11 bases between the germline ends. This entry comes from a study of shared T cell receptors in the human thymus. The same sample was also used in a study of human thymus T cells. As reported in that work: Thymus tissue was removed during corrective cardiac surgery. Thymic and blood repertoires seemed to favor certain V and J genes. Related reports documented highly overlapping thymic repertoires among unrelated individuals.

The chain has TRBV27 and TRBJ2-2, with a possible D match to TRBD2 (5 bases). This receptor was taken from a boy less than two years old with a congenital heart defect. The sequencing input was thymocytes. CDR3 loop: CASSLGGRSTGELFF. CDR3 DNA: TGTGCCAGCAGTTTAGGTGGGAGAAGCACCGGGGAGCTGTTTTTT.